Presented here are 17 T cell receptor beta chains from one specimen sequenced in a study of shared clonotypes between healthy human individuals. Libraries were prepared by immunoSEQ multiplex PCR; TCRdb keeps only in-frame clonotypes and omits some of them. Here the sample spans hundreds of thousands of clones, around four fifths being singletons. The sequencing input was memory CD4+ T cells sorted from blood. Subset in this sample: CD45RA-negative fraction. Source of these receptors: a woman aged 30 to 39 in good health.

The genes are TRBV28 and TRBJ2-1, with 8 bases matching TRBD2. The CDR3 contains 18 residues. Germline V gene lookup returns CDR1 MDHEN and CDR2 SYDVKM. Trimming at V came to 4 bases and at J to 8 bases, leaving 19 bases not matched to a gene. The CDR3 reads CASSSVTGTRSTVYEQFF. The DNA of the CDR3 is TGTGCCAGCAGTTCCGTAACCGGGACTAGAAGTACCGTCTATGAGCAGTTCTTC. Combining the CDR3 with reference TRBV28 and TRBJ2-1 gives the whole variable domain DVKVTQSSRYLVKRTGEKVFLECVQDMDHENMFWYRQDPGLGLRLIYFSYDVKMKEKGDIPEGYSVSREKKERFSLILESASTNQTSMYLCASSSVTGTRSTVYEQFFGPGTRLTVL.

The rearrangement joins TRBV30 to TRBJ1-5; possibly TRBD1 for D (5 bases). V shed 2 bases and J shed 4 bases, with 12 bases lying between them. There are 14 residues in the CDR3. Germline lookup yields CDR1 GTSNPN and CDR2 SVGIG (reference sequence). Here the CDR3 DNA reads TGTGCCTGGAGTACTAAGACAGAGAATCAGCCCCAGCATTTT. Encoded protein: CAWSTKTENQPQHF.

This chain joins TRBV4-1 and TRBJ1-1; D perhaps matches TRBD1 (5 bases). Looked up from germline, CDR1 is MGHRA and CDR2 is YSYEKL. The CDR3 is 16 amino acids. The V gene lost 3 bases and the J gene lost 0 bases, with 14 bases spanning the gap. The CDR3 reads CASSQPLTAMNTEAFF. CDR3 bases: TGCGCCAGCAGCCAGCCCCTGACAGCCATGAACACTGAAGCTTTCTTT.

This clone showed up just a few times. The rearrangement joins TRBV18 to TRBJ2-1; 7 bases line up with TRBD1. The germline gives CDR1 KGHSH, CDR2 LQKENI. Trimming removed 0 bases from V and 3 bases from J; junction bases left unmatched: 5. The CDR3 loop spans 16 amino acids. CDR3 coding DNA: TGTGCCAGCTCACCACCACCACAGGGGATCTACAATGAGCAGTTCTTC. Amino acids: CASSPPPQGIYNEQFF.

The chain carries TRBV6-6 and TRBJ2-1, with D maybe TRBD2 (6 bases). The germline V gene encodes CDR1 MNHNY and CDR2 SVGAGI (reference sequence). Trimming stripped 7 bases from V and 7 bases from J, with 20 bases between. This CDR3 has 15 residues. The CDR3 nucleotides are TGTGCCAGCACCATGGAGCAAACGGGGAGGAATGAGCAGTTCTTC. Its translation is CASTMEQTGRNEQFF.

The V call is TRBV28, the J call TRBJ1-1; D is perhaps TRBD1 (6 bases). Trimming shortened V by 5 bases and J by 2 bases, and 15 bases separated the two germline ends. The CDR3 has 15 amino acids. Germline V gene lookup returns CDR1 MDHEN and CDR2 SYDVKM. This CDR3 reads CASSAHGGANTEAFF. The CDR3 nucleotides are TGTGCCAGCAGTGCCCATGGGGGGGCAAACACTGAAGCTTTCTTT.

The chain links TRBV4-1 to TRBJ2-5; a possible D gene is TRBD2 (6 bases). V was shortened by 4 bases and J by 1 base, with 7 bases between the two germline ends. The CDR3 loop spans 13 amino acids. Germline loops: CDR1 MGHRA, CDR2 YSYEKL. The DNA for the CDR3 is TGCGCCAGCAGCCTAGCGGTCCAAGAGACCCAGTACTTC. Translation: CASSLAVQETQYF.

The chain couples TRBV4-1 to TRBJ2-7; weak D call: TRBD2 (6 bases). The V gene's germline CDR1 is MGHRA and CDR2 YSYEKL. V shed 2 bases and J shed 8 bases, with 13 bases lying between them. CDR3 length equals 13 residues. The DNA of the CDR3 is TGCGCCAGCAGCCAATTTTTCGGGAGCAAGCAGTACTTC. This encodes CASSQFFGSKQYF.

V and J are TRBV28 and TRBJ1-2, with TRBD1 matching 8 bases. Germline-derived CDR1 and CDR2 are MDHEN and SYDVKM. The CDR3 consists of 14 residues. Trimming at V came to 8 bases and at J to 2 bases, leaving 7 bases not matched to a gene. The CDR3 loop reads CASALTGENYGYTF. The CDR3 DNA reads as TGTGCCAGCGCATTGACAGGGGAAAACTATGGCTACACCTTC.

The chain recombines TRBV14 with TRBJ2-7; D is unclear. The CDR3 loop spans 18 amino acids. Germline values: CDR1 SGHDN, CDR2 FVKESK. Trimming left V 4 bases short and J 3 bases short, with 25 bases between. The CDR3 DNA reads as TGTGCCAGCAGCCCGCAGCCCCTATTTTCAGCCTTTGACTACGAGCAGTACTTC. It translates to CASSPQPLFSAFDYEQYF.

This rearrangement joins TRBV5-8 to TRBJ2-7; TRBD1 matches at 7 bases. The length of the CDR3 is 15 residues. The germline V gene encodes CDR1 SGHTS and CDR2 YDEGEE. The J segment lost 5 bases and the V segment lost 1 base, leaving 9 bases of the junction unmatched. CDR3 protein: CASSLSTGYFHEQYF. Here the CDR3 DNA reads TGTGCCAGCAGCTTGTCGACAGGGTATTTCCACGAGCAGTACTTC.

As concerns this clone: The sample contains more than one DNA sequence encoding this CDR3. The chain employs TRBV7-9 and TRBJ1-1; D is unclear. V was trimmed by 1 base and J by 2 bases, leaving 8 bases between them. Germline CDR1 reads SEHNR; CDR2 reads FQNEAQ (reference sequence). The length of the CDR3 is 14 residues. The CDR3 here is CASSLGTANTEAFF. The DNA of the CDR3 is TGTGCCAGCAGCTTAGGTACAGCAAACACTGAAGCTTTCTTT.

The CDR3 is CASSLGLDRAISGQFF. CDR3 DNA: TGTGCCAGCAGCTTGGGGTTGGACAGGGCAATTTCGGGGCAGTTCTTC. The chain recombines TRBV5-8 with TRBJ2-1; TRBD1 matches 8 bases. CDR3 length: 16 residues. Germline V gene lookup returns CDR1 SGHTS and CDR2 YDEGEE. With 0 bases clipped from V and 12 bases from J, the junction kept 14 bases outside the gene matches.

On this clone itself: Other DNA sequences in the same sample also yield this CDR3. V and J are TRBV7-9 and TRBJ2-1; 7 positions agree with TRBD2. Losses at the gene ends were 4 bases for V and 7 bases for J; bases not matched to a gene: 4. Germline CDR1 SEHNR, CDR2 FQNEAQ (reference sequence). This CDR3 is built from 13 residues. CDR3: CASSSGLVNEQFF. CDR3 coding DNA: TGTGCCAGCAGCTCTGGACTAGTAAATGAGCAGTTCTTC.

V is TRBV5-1 and J is TRBJ2-1, with 12 positions matching TRBD2. This CDR3 is 16 amino acids long. Germline CDR1 and CDR2: SGHRS and YFSETQ. The V gene end was trimmed by 3 bases and the J gene end by 2 bases; junction bases not matched to a gene: 3. The CDR3 is CASSSRTSGAYNEQFF. The CDR3 coding sequence is TGCGCCAGCAGCTCGCGGACTAGCGGGGCCTACAATGAGCAGTTCTTC.

This clone appeared a single time. The V call is TRBV2, the J call TRBJ2-3; possible D gene TRBD2, 6 bases. The V end was cut by 3 bases, the J end by 0 bases, with 10 bases between. The CDR3 has 15 residues. CDR1 SNHLY and CDR2 FYNNEI come from the germline V gene. This chain's CDR3 is CASSDPGTSTDTQYF. Here the CDR3 DNA reads TGTGCCAGCAGTGATCCGGGGACTAGCACAGATACGCAGTATTTT.

On this clone: This same CDR3 is encoded by further DNA sequences in the sample. This rearrangement joins TRBV5-1 to TRBJ2-3; 7 bases map to TRBD1. The CDR3 spans 14 residues. Looked up from germline, CDR1 is SGHRS and CDR2 is YFSETQ. V was pared by 5 bases and J by 1 base, with 4 bases of the junction left unmatched. CDR3 bases: TGCGCCAGCAGTCCCGGACAGGGCACAGATACGCAGTATTTT. Protein sequence: CASSPGQGTDTQYF.